One T cell receptor beta chain is described in this entry. Its recognized antigen is unknown. One base away there is no much larger clone; base qualities are not given. The collaborating institutions used their own protocols to collect whole blood in K2EDTA tubes. For TCRbeta analysis, collaborators shipped samples as frozen whole blood, isolated PBMCs, or DNA extracted from either of those sample types. TCRbeta CDR3 regions were amplified from genomic DNA using the immunoSEQ Assay, a bias-controlled multiplex PCR. In the authors' own workflow: Nucleated cell counts per sample were estimated from amplification of reference gene primers within the assay. To quantify the absolute abundance of each unique TCRbeta CDR3 rearrangement, sequence reads were collapsed and filtered. For each sample, productive Simpson clonality was calculated by taking the square root of Simpson's diversity index across productive rearrangements. In TCRdb, the immuneACCESS table is reduced to in-frame sequences with V and J assigned. These tables do not hold every clone; where another copy was compared, an unresolved V gene accounts for under half, and the others remain unexplained. The V and J calls and clone size are taken from that table; D and trimming were inferred from the DNA. This sample holds over 200,000 clones; roughly 90% were observed only once. Together, the top ten hold just under 0.8% of the sample.

V is clipped by 5 bases and J by 11 bases, and the sequence between their germline boundaries is 10 bases long. The CDR3 spans 10 residues, from the cysteine through the phenylalanine. The kept DNA is CDR3 alone, 30 bases in frame from the first base. For CDR1 and CDR2, the germline V gene lists SGDLS and YYNGEE. The data were obtained in a study of blood T cell repertoires in COVID-19 (dated by TCRdb to about 2020). Background for the entire study: Collaborator samples came from the United States, Italy and Spain and covered acute and convalescent phases of COVID-19. The prospective study material was composed of cDNA or gDNA derived from T cells, B-cell-depleted T cells, or PBMCs. The dataset comprised deeply sampled blood TCRbeta repertoires from subjects exposed to, actively infected with, or recovered from COVID-19. The repertoires were released in a freely available public database meant as a resource for research on the immune response to SARS-CoV-2. Samples were obtained from the ongoing ImmuneRACE study (first 160 participants) and from about 1,300 subjects provided by 6 global collaborators. A de-identified subject ID, COVID-19 status, age in years and sex were almost always included in the sample metadata. Where HLA class I and class II types were available, the types were taken from metadata supplied by the sample provider, not from assay-based typing. The study at large found these results: The quantity of clinical and demographic metadata differed by source and by participant and was supplied without curation.

This clonotype was sampled from a woman aged 25 to 39 with acute or convalescent COVID-19. Source material: peripheral blood. The rearrangement joined TRBV9 to TRBJ1-2; a tentative D match to TRBD1 spans 6 bases. This receptor has the CDR3 CASRGTGYTF. Here is the DNA: TGTGCCAGCAGGGGCACAGGGTACACCTTC.